The 10 T cell receptor beta chains reported below all come from one sample, sequenced in a study of STAT3 mutations in large granular lymphocyte leukemia. Their specific antigens are unknown. Using immunoSEQ multiplex PCR, the repertoire was profiled, and TCRdb retains in-frame clones only, with some absent. The sample records about 13,000 clones, about 90% being singletons. Notes on the study in general: Every T-LGLL patient had at least one immunodominant TCRbeta clonotype.

Sequencing was performed on PBMCs. Receptor source: a human donor with T large granular lymphocyte leukemia. Some clones in this sample may be carry-over from other donors' samples.

This chain connects TRBV7-2 to TRBJ2-7, with D perhaps TRBD2 (6 bases). V was trimmed by 8 bases and J by 0 bases, leaving 14 bases between them. This CDR3 comprises 14 residues. The germline V gene encodes CDR1 SGHTA and CDR2 FQGNSA. CDR3 amino acids: CASSLAVSSYEQYF. CDR3 in DNA: TGTGCCAGCTCCTTAGCGGTCAGCTCCTACGAGCAGTACTTC.

CDR3: CSVVQGGGELFF. CDR3 nucleotides: TGCAGCGTCGTACAGGGAGGCGGGGAGCTGTTTTTT. J is TRBJ2-2 and V is TRBV29-1, with D perhaps being TRBD1 or TRBD2 (6 bases each). The CDR3 is made up of 12 amino acids. CDR1 SQVTM and CDR2 ANQGSEA come from the germline V gene. The germline V and J ends were trimmed by 6 bases and 7 bases, with 12 bases remaining between them.

The chain couples TRBV4-3 to TRBJ1-1, with a weak D call TRBD1 (5 bases). The germline CDR1 and CDR2 sequences are LGHNA and YSLEER. This CDR3 contains 14 residues. With 5 bases removed from V and 1 base from J, the gap between germline ends came to 11 bases. The CDR3 coding sequence is TGCGCCAGCAGCTTTGGACACCAGAACACTGAAGCTTTCTTT. Translation: CASSFGHQNTEAFF.

The chain employs TRBV5-1 and TRBJ1-1; 8 nucleotides line up with TRBD1. V lost 0 bases, J lost 7 bases, and 5 bases stayed unmatched. The CDR3 length is 14 residues. The germline V gene has CDR1 SGHRS and CDR2 YFSETQ. CDR3 DNA sequence: TGCGCCAGCAGCTTGGCGGGACAGGAATTTGAAGCTTTCTTT. Its translation is CASSLAGQEFEAFF. The full variable domain, with the rest looked up from reference TRBV5-1 and TRBJ1-1, is KAGVTQTPRYLIKTRGQQVTLSCSPISGHRSVSWYQQTPGQGLQFLFEYFSETQRNKGNFPGRFSGRQFSNSRSEMNVSTLELGDSALYLCASSLAGQEFEAFFGQGTRLTVV.

The rearrangement links TRBV15 to TRBJ1-2; D is perhaps TRBD1 (6 bases). The V end lost 1 base, the J end lost 4 bases, and 13 bases lay between the germline ends. This CDR3 region has 15 residues. CDR1 and CDR2 (germline): LNHNV, YYDKDF (reference sequence). The CDR3 region is CATSRGGSGAYGYTF. In DNA, the CDR3 is TGTGCCACCAGCAGAGGGGGGTCAGGGGCCTATGGCTACACCTTC.

V gene TRBV6-6 combines with J gene TRBJ2-7; a possible D gene is TRBD1 (6 bases). The CDR3 has 13 residues. Germline assignment: CDR1 MNHNY and CDR2 SVGAGI (reference sequence). Trimming removed 4 bases from V and 2 bases from J, with 9 bases in between. The CDR3 nucleotides are TGTGCCAGCAGTTTAGGGGGAACCTACGAGCAGTACTTC. It is translated as CASSLGGTYEQYF.

The chain combines TRBV5-6 with TRBJ2-1, with a possible D match to TRBD1 (5 bases). Trimming cost V 4 bases and J 6 bases, with 14 bases left between them. The CDR3 is 14 residues long. CDR1 is SGHDT, CDR2 YYEEEE, per germline. CDR3: CASSQGAGPNEQFF. DNA for the CDR3: TGTGCCAGCAGCCAGGGCGCTGGGCCCAATGAGCAGTTCTTC.

The chain employs TRBV2 and TRBJ2-5, with D perhaps TRBD2 (6 bases). The V gene's germline CDR1 is SNHLY and CDR2 FYNNEI. This CDR3 contains 13 residues. V gave up 8 bases and J gave up 1 base, with 11 bases separating them. DNA for the CDR3: TGTGCCAGCTTGGGGACTCTCCAAGAGACCCAGTACTTC. As protein: CASLGTLQETQYF.

V usage is TRBV7-8 and J usage is TRBJ1-2, with D unresolved. CDR3 size: 11 residues. CDR1 and CDR2 (germline): SGHVS, FQNEAQ. V was cut by 6 bases and J by 6 bases, with 8 bases left in between. The CDR3 nucleotides read TGTGCCAGCAGTCCGAACCATGGCTACACCTTC. This codes for CASSPNHGYTF.

V is TRBV2 and J is TRBJ1-1; tentatively, D is TRBD1 (5 bases). Per the germline V gene, CDR1 is SNHLY and CDR2 is FYNNEI. Trimming took 7 bases from V and 4 from J, leaving 7 bases between them. CDR3 length equals 11 residues. CDR3 in DNA: TGTGCCAGCAAGGGGAGCACTGAAGCTTTCTTT. Translated: CASKGSTEAFF.